The clone carrying this TCR beta chain was detected only a few times. The data derive from a study of blood T cell repertoires in COVID-19. Using immunoSEQ multiplex PCR, the repertoire was profiled, and TCRdb retains in-frame clones only, with some absent. Among 90,000 to 120,000 clones listed, about 90% were seen once. The sequenced material came from peripheral blood. The sequence was collected from a middle-aged man with active or convalescent COVID-19.

The CDR3, as DNA: TGTGCCAGCAGCCAACGGTCAGATACGCAGTATTTT. Encoded protein: CASSQRSDTQYF. This chain links TRBV11-3 with TRBJ2-3; D is unclear. V gave up 5 bases and J gave up 4 bases, with 7 bases separating them. Per germline, CDR1 SGHNT and CDR2 YENEEA. CDR3 length: 12 amino acids.